Sequencing of this TCR beta chain was carried out in a study of neurological immune-mediated disorders. Across the whole study: Multiple sclerosis patients (n ≈ 34) included roughly 30 with relapsing-remitting and 3 with secondary progressive disease.

Study outcomes and limitations: Among 34 multiple sclerosis patients, 18 had repertoires that phylogenetic grouping placed in one related-CDR3 cluster, a possible signature. Because no CDR3 amino acid sequences were shared across subjects by expanded clones, private repertoires were suggested in all groups.

This clonotype was seen many times. No antigen is known for it. The J segment lost 2 bases and the V segment lost 5 bases, leaving 3 bases of the junction unmatched. Per germline, CDR1 MNHNY and CDR2 SVGAGI (reference sequence). The CDR3 spans 15 residues. The cDNA came from 5'RACE with 10-nucleotide random UMIs. TCRdb redid the calling of the 5' RACE reads with MiXCR, one entry per CDR3 protein. The table records 55,000 to 75,000 distinct CDR3 sequences, under 3% of them present only once. Input material: PBMCs. The V gene is TRBV6-6, the J gene TRBJ1-5, with 10 bases identical to TRBD1. The TCR originated in a man in his fifties with multiple sclerosis. CDR3 residues: CASSPGTGGNQPQHF. The CDR3 bases are TGTGCCAGCAGTCCCGGGACAGGGGGCAATCAGCCCCAGCATTTT.